Below are 23 T cell receptor beta chains sequenced from a single sample in a study of PD-L1 blockade in urothelial cancer. The data were produced by immunoSEQ multiplex PCR, yet TCRdb's version contains in-frame clones alone and is incomplete. The sample includes 45,000 or so clones, about 88% of them seen just once. As for time point: pretreatment peripheral blood. The sequencing here drew on PBMCs, taken around atezolizumab (anti-PD-L1) treatment. The receptor set was obtained from a donor at least 40 years old with urothelial cancer.

CDR3 sequence reads: CASSLAAGGRRRYEQYF. CDR3 coding DNA: TGTGCCAGCAGCTTAGCCGCCGGGGGGCGGCGGCGCTACGAGCAGTACTTC. V and J are TRBV7-9 and TRBJ2-7; D is perhaps TRBD2 (7 bases). The CDR3 sequence is 17 residues long. The germline gives CDR1 SEHNR, CDR2 FQNEAQ (reference sequence). V lost 0 bases and J 3 bases, leaving 18 bases between the germline ends. The full variable domain, with the rest looked up from reference TRBV7-9 and TRBJ2-7, is DTGVSQNPRHKITKRGQNVTFRCDPISEHNRLYWYRQTLGQGPEFLTYFQNEAQLEKSRLLSDRFSAERPKGSFSTLEIQRTEQGDSAMYLCASSLAAGGRRRYEQYFGPGTRLTVT.

This chain connects TRBV9 to TRBJ2-1; the match to TRBD2 covers 9 bases. This CDR3 is built from 15 residues. The junction had 0 bases not matched to a gene; V was cut back by 1 base and J by 1 base. Germline V CDR1 and CDR2: SGDLS, YYNGEE. CDR3 loop: CASSVTSGSYNEQFF. Written as DNA, the CDR3 is TGTGCCAGCAGCGTAACTAGCGGGTCCTACAATGAGCAGTTCTTC.

V gene TRBV11-3 combines with J gene TRBJ2-1, with 7 bases aligning to TRBD2. The CDR3 is 17 residues long. V was clipped by 5 bases and J by 2 bases; unmatched bases: 12. Germline V gene data show CDR1 as SGHNT and CDR2 as YENEEA. The CDR3 reads CASSPRGGSVTYNEQFF. The CDR3 DNA is TGTGCCAGCAGCCCACGGGGCGGGAGTGTGACCTACAATGAGCAGTTCTTC.

This chain uses TRBV11-2 with TRBJ2-2, with TRBD2 matching over 15 bases. The V and J ends lost 5 bases and 7 bases, in that order; junction bases with no gene match: 14. This CDR3 contains 19 residues. The germline V gene encodes CDR1 SGHAT and CDR2 FQNNGV. This CDR3 reads CASSRGAGTSGRTGGELFF. CDR3 coding DNA: TGTGCCAGCAGCAGGGGGGCCGGGACTAGCGGGAGGACGGGCGGGGAGCTGTTTTTT.

The rearrangement joins TRBV18 to TRBJ2-3; weak D call: TRBD2 (5 bases). The V end was cut by 0 bases, the J end by 1 base, with 11 bases between. From germline, CDR1 is KGHSH and CDR2 LQKENI. The CDR3 length is 16 residues. CDR3 sequence: CASSPPGGFRTDTQYF. The DNA for the CDR3 is TGTGCCAGCTCACCACCGGGCGGGTTCCGCACAGATACGCAGTATTTT.

V is TRBV1 and J is TRBJ2-3; the D call TRBD2 from the table was never checked on the DNA. TRBV1 has pseudogene status. The CDR3 length is 15 residues. CDR3 in amino acids: CTSSQDRGCSDTQYF. The DNA of the CDR3 is TGCACCAGCAGCCAAGATCGGGGTTGTTCAGATACGCAGTATTTT.

This clone has only one observation. V gene TRBV19 combines with J gene TRBJ2-3; TRBD2 aligns across 14 bases. The germline V gene encodes CDR1 LNHDA and CDR2 SQIVND (reference sequence). Unmatched junction bases numbered 4, after V lost 4 bases and J lost 1 base. There are 17 residues in the CDR3. As DNA, the CDR3 is TGTGCCAGTAGTAGACTAGCGGGAGGGGGGGGCACAGATACGCAGTATTTT. It codes for CASSRLAGGGGTDTQYF.

CDR3 DNA sequence: TGTGCCATCCGACCCCCGGGACAGGAATATGGCTACACCTTC. It translates to CAIRPPGQEYGYTF. The chain carries TRBV28 and TRBJ1-2; 8 nucleotides match TRBD1. Losses at the gene ends were 10 bases for V and 5 bases for J; bases not matched to a gene: 12. The CDR3 is 14 amino acids. CDR1 MDHEN and CDR2 SYDVKM come from the germline V gene.

The CDR3 is CASSPQGYEQYF. DNA for the CDR3: TGTGCCAGCAGCCCACAGGGATACGAGCAGTACTTC. The chain uses TRBV5-6 and TRBJ2-7; a possible D gene is TRBD1 (6 bases). V gave up 4 bases and J gave up 4 bases, with 9 bases separating them. In germline, CDR1 is SGHDT, CDR2 YYEEEE. CDR3 length: 12 amino acids.

This chain connects TRBV6-6 to TRBJ2-1; 8 positions match TRBD2. With 2 bases clipped from V and 5 bases from J, the junction kept 5 bases outside the gene matches. The germline V gene has CDR1 MNHNY and CDR2 SVGAGI (reference sequence). This CDR3 region has 15 residues. The CDR3 region has the DNA TGTGCCAGCAGTTACGGGGTTAGCGGGGACAATGAGCAGTTCTTC. Translation gives CASSYGVSGDNEQFF.

The J gene is TRBJ2-3, the V gene TRBV7-9; D is uncertain. Germline CDR1 is SEHNR and CDR2 is FQNEAQ (reference sequence). V was shortened by 1 base and J by 2 bases, with 7 bases between the two germline ends. The length of the CDR3 is 14 residues. CDR3 sequence (DNA): TGTGCCAGCAGCTTAGGACTCCCCACAGATACGCAGTATTTT. Its protein product is CASSLGLPTDTQYF.

The rearrangement joins TRBV7-2 to TRBJ1-2, with 8 bases matching TRBD1. This CDR3 region has 16 residues. Germline CDR1 reads SGHTA; CDR2 reads FQGNSA. J was trimmed by 2 bases and V by 5 bases; bases with no gene match: 10. For the CDR3, the DNA is TGTGCCAGCAGCCCCCCAAGCCGGACAGGGAACTATGGCTACACCTTC. Residues: CASSPPSRTGNYGYTF.

V and J are TRBV29-1 and TRBJ2-7, with unresolved D. The germline V gene has CDR1 SQVTM and CDR2 ANQGSEA. This CDR3 has 13 residues. The ends were cut back, 3 bases at V and 0 bases at J, with 9 bases in the middle. CDR3 DNA sequence: TGCAGCGTTGAGGCCCAAAGCTCCTACGAGCAGTACTTC. It yields the protein CSVEAQSSYEQYF.

The V gene is TRBV30, the J gene TRBJ2-7, with D tentatively TRBD2 (6 bases). This CDR3 has 15 amino acids. Trimming shortened V by 0 bases and J by 7 bases, and 19 bases separated the two germline ends. Germline CDR1 and CDR2: GTSNPN and SVGIG (reference sequence). This chain's CDR3 is CAWSVAGVGVREQYF. DNA of the CDR3: TGTGCCTGGAGTGTAGCGGGTGTGGGCGTCCGGGAGCAGTACTTC.

The sample holds a few counts of this clone. The chain employs TRBV6-5 and TRBJ1-1; D perhaps matches TRBD1 (5 bases). The germline V gene encodes CDR1 MNHEY and CDR2 SVGAGI. CDR3 length equals 11 residues. Trimming left V 6 bases short and J 4 bases short, with 6 bases between. The DNA of the CDR3 is TGTGCCAGCAGGGGGGGCACTGAAGCTTTCTTT. This translates into CASRGGTEAFF.

The chain has TRBV28 and TRBJ1-1, with a weak D call TRBD1 (5 bases). Per the germline V gene, CDR1 is MDHEN and CDR2 is SYDVKM. Trimming pared 8 bases from V and 4 bases from J, leaving 17 bases between. This CDR3 spans 14 amino acids. The DNA of the CDR3 is TGTGCCAGCCGCGGGGCGGCGGGGGGCACTGAAGCTTTCTTT. Its translation: CASRGAAGGTEAFF.

V gene TRBV11-3 combines with J gene TRBJ2-1; TRBD2 matches 10 bases. From germline, CDR1 is SGHNT and CDR2 YENEEA. V lost 1 base, J lost 6 bases, and 3 bases stayed unmatched. The CDR3 has 15 residues. The CDR3 loop is CASSLGGTSANEQFF. The CDR3 region has the DNA TGTGCCAGCAGCTTAGGAGGGACTAGCGCCAATGAGCAGTTCTTC.

This clone has only a few counts. The J gene is TRBJ1-5, the V gene TRBV28; D is unclear. V gave up 5 bases and J gave up 0 bases, with 8 bases separating them. The germline V gene encodes CDR1 MDHEN and CDR2 SYDVKM. The CDR3 totals 14 residues. DNA of the CDR3: TGTGCCAGCAGTACCCGGGATAGCAATCAGCCCCAGCATTTT. Protein sequence: CASSTRDSNQPQHF.

The V call is TRBV11-3, the J call TRBJ2-1, with D perhaps TRBD2 (6 bases). CDR1 and CDR2 from the germline V gene are SGHNT and YENEEA. V was pared by 5 bases and J by 8 bases, with 19 bases between. This CDR3 has 15 residues. The chain's CDR3 is CASSPRGGAGYEQFF. The CDR3 nucleotides are TGTGCCAGCAGCCCACGCGGAGGGGCCGGGTATGAGCAGTTCTTC.

This rearrangement joins TRBV7-9 to TRBJ2-7; D perhaps matches TRBD2 (5 bases). The CDR3 totals 15 residues. Trimming stripped 2 bases from V and 6 bases from J, with 17 bases between. Germline loops: CDR1 SEHNR, CDR2 FQNEAQ (reference sequence). The CDR3 spells CASSLSPPSGLEQYF. CDR3 DNA sequence: TGTGCCAGCAGCTTATCCCCCCCCAGCGGCCTCGAGCAGTACTTC.

This clone has more than one count but fewer than ten. The J gene is TRBJ1-1, the V gene TRBV5-1, with D uncertain. Germline lookup yields CDR1 SGHRS and CDR2 YFSETQ. V lost 3 bases and J 4 bases, leaving 10 bases between the germline ends. This CDR3 spans 13 amino acids. The CDR3 reads CASSWEGSTEAFF. Written as DNA, the CDR3 is TGCGCCAGCAGCTGGGAGGGCAGCACTGAAGCTTTCTTT.

V is TRBV9 and J is TRBJ1-1; 10 positions match TRBD1. The CDR3 extends over 15 amino acids. Germline V gene data show CDR1 as SGDLS and CDR2 as YYNGEE. Trimming at V came to 0 bases and at J to 3 bases, leaving 2 bases not matched to a gene. The CDR3 region is CASSVDGQGDTEAFF. CDR3 nucleotides: TGTGCCAGCAGCGTAGACGGACAGGGGGACACTGAAGCTTTCTTT.

The chain couples TRBV7-8 to TRBJ2-1; perhaps TRBD2 as D (5 bases). With 2 bases removed from V and 8 bases from J, the gap between germline ends came to 10 bases. The CDR3 is made up of 13 amino acids. Germline loops: CDR1 SGHVS, CDR2 FQNEAQ. CDR3 sequence reads: CASSLREFDEQFF. The CDR3 nucleotides are TGTGCCAGCAGCTTAAGGGAGTTTGATGAGCAGTTCTTC.